This TCR beta chain was retrieved from a study of PD-1 blockade in classical Hodgkin lymphoma. Whole-study findings and limits: Those patients who began receiving nivolumab less than 1 year after ASCT had lower diversity, and they were excluded.

The protocol was immunoSEQ multiplex PCR, while the TCRdb copy is restricted to in-frame clones and leaves out a portion. Of about 96,000 clones listed, about 92% were seen once; the top ten hold under 2%. This clone was detected only a few times. Its cognate antigen is unknown. V was clipped by 2 bases and J by 6 bases; unmatched bases: 6. The CDR3 sequence is 16 residues long. From germline, CDR1 is SGHAT and CDR2 FQNNGV. Sample time point: cycle 4 day 1 (C4D1), after 6 weeks of nivolumab. There was relapse after autologous stem cell transplantation in every patient, and there was variation in brentuximab vedotin exposure.

This specimen was peripheral blood mononuclear cells (PBMCs), taken before the fourth cycle of nivolumab. The receptor was derived from a human donor with classical Hodgkin lymphoma. This chain connects TRBV11-2 to TRBJ2-7; TRBD2 agrees at 14 bases. The CDR3 protein is CASSLLTGTSGGEQYF. CDR3 DNA: TGTGCCAGCAGCTTACTCACGGGGACTAGCGGGGGCGAGCAGTACTTC. The full variable domain, its missing parts supplied by reference TRBV11-2 and TRBJ2-7, is EAGVAQSPRYKIIEKRQSVAFWCNPISGHATLYWYQQILGQGPKLLIQFQNNGVVDDSQLPKDRFSAERLKGVDSTLKIQPAKLEDSAVYLCASSLLTGTSGGEQYFGPGTRLTVT.